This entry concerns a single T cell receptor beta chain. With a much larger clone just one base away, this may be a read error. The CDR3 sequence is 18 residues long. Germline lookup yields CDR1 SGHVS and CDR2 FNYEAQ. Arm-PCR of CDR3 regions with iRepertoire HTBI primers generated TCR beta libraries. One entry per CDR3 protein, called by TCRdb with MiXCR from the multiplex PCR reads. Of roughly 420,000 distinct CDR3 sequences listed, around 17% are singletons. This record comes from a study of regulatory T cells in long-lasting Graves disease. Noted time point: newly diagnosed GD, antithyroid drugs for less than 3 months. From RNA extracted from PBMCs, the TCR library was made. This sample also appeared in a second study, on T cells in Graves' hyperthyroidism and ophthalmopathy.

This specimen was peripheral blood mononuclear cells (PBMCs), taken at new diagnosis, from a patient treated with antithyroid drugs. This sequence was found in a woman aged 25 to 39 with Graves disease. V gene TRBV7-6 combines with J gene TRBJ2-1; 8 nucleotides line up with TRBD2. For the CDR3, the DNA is TGTGCCAGCAGCTTACGCCCGGGGTTAGCGGGAACGTACAATGATCAGTTCTTC. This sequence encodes CASSLRPGLAGTYNDQFF.